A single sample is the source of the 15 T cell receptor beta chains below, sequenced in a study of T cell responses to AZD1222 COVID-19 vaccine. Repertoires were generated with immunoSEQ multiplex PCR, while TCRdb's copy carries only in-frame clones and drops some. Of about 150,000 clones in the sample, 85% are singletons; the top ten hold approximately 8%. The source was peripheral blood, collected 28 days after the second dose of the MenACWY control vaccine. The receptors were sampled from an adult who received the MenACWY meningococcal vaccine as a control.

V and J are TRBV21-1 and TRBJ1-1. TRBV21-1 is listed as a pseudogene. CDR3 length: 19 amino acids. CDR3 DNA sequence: TGTGCCAGCAGCAAAGAGGGGACCCATCGTCGGGTATTGAACACTGAAGCTTTCTTT. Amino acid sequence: CASSKEGTHRRVLNTEAFF.

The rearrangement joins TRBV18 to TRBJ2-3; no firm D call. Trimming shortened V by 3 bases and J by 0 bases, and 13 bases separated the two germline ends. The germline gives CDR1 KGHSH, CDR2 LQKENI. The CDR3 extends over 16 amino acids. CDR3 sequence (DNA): TGTGCCAGCTCACCTTATCAGAGACCTAGCACAGATACGCAGTATTTT. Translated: CASSPYQRPSTDTQYF.

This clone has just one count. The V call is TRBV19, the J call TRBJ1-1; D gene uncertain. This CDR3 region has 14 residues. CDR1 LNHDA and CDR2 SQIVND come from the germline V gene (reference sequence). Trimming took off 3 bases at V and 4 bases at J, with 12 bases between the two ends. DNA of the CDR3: TGTGCCAGTAGTATGACCTCACGGACCACTGAAGCTTTCTTT. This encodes CASSMTSRTTEAFF.

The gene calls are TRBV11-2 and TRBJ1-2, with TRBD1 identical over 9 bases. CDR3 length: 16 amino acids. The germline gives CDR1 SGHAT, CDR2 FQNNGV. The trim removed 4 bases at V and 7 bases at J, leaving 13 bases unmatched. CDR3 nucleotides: TGTGCCAGCAGCTCCCTTTCACCCCGACAGGGGGGTGGCTACACCTTC. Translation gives CASSSLSPRQGGGYTF.

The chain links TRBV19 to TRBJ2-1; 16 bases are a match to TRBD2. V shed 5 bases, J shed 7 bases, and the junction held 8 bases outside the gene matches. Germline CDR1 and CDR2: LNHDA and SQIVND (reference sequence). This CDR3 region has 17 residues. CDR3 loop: CASSPGTSGRAGNEQFF. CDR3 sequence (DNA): TGTGCCAGTAGTCCTGGGACTAGCGGGAGGGCGGGGAATGAGCAGTTCTTC. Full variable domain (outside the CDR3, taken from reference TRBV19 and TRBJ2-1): DGGITQSPKYLFRKEGQNVTLSCEQNLNHDAMYWYRQDPGQGLRLIYYSQIVNDFQKGDIAEGYSVSREKKESFPLTVTSAQKNPTAFYLCASSPGTSGRAGNEQFFGPGTRLTVL.

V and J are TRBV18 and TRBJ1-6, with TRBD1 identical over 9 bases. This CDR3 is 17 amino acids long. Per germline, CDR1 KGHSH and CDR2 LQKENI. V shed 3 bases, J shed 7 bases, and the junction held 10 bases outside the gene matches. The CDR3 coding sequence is TGTGCCAGCTCACCCACGACAGGGGGGCTCGGGAATTCACCCCTCCACTTT. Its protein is CASSPTTGGLGNSPLHF.

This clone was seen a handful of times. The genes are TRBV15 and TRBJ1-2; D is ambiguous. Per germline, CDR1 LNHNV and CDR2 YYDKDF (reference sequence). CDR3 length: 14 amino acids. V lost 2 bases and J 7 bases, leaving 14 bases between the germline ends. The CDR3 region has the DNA TGTGCCACCAGCAGACCCGACACTTCAGCTGGCTACACCTTC. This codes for CATSRPDTSAGYTF.

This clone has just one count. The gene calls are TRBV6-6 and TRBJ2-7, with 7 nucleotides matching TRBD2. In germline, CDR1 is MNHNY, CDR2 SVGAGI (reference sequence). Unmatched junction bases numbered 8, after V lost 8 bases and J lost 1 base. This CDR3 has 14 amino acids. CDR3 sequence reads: CASRQLAESYEQYF. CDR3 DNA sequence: TGTGCCAGCCGTCAGCTAGCGGAGTCCTACGAGCAGTACTTC.

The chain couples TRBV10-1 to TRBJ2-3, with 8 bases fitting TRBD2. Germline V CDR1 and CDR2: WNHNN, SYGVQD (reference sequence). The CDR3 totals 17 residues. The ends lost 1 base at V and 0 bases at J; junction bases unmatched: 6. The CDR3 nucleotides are TGCGCCAGCAGTGAGTTTGCGGGGGGCCGTAGCACAGATACGCAGTATTTT. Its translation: CASSEFAGGRSTDTQYF.

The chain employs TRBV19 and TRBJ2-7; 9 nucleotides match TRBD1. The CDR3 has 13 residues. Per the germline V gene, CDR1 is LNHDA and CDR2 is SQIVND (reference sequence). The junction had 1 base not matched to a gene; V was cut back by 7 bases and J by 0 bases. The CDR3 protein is CASNRGPSYEQYF. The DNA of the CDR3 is TGTGCCAGTAACAGGGGGCCCTCCTACGAGCAGTACTTC.

CDR3 nucleotide sequence: TGTGCCAGTAGTATTGGCGGGACAGTCTATTATGGCTACACCTTC. The encoded protein is CASSIGGTVYYGYTF. The chain is built from TRBV19 and TRBJ1-2; TRBD1 agrees at 7 bases. The V segment lost 3 bases and the J segment 5 bases; nucleotides outside the gene matches: 9. The CDR3 contains 15 residues. Germline CDR1 and CDR2: LNHDA and SQIVND (reference sequence).

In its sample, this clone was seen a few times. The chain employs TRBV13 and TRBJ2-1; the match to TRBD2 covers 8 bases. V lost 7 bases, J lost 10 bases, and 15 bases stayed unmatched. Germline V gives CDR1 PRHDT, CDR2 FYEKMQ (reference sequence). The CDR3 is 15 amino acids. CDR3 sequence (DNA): TGTGCCAGCACCCCGGAGCGGGAGTTCGGTCGCGAGCAGTTCTTC. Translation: CASTPEREFGREQFF.

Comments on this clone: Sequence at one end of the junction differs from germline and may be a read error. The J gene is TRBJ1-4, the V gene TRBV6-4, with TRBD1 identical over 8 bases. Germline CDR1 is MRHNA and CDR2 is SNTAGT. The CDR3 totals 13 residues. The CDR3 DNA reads TGTGCCAGCAGTTCTCTTCAGGGGGCCGCCCTAGTTTTT. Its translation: CASSSLQGAALVF.

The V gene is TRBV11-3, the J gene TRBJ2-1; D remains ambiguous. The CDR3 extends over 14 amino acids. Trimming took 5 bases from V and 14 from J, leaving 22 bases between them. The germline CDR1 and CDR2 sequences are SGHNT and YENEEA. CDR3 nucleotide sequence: TGTGCCAGCAGCGCCGTGTCGGTCCTCAATGGAAAGTTCTTC. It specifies CASSAVSVLNGKFF.

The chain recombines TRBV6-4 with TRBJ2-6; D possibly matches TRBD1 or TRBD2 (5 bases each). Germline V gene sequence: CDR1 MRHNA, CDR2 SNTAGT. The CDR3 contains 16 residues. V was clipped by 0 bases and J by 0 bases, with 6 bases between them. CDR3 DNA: TGTGCCAGCAGTGACTCTGGGGGCTCTGGGGCCAACGTCCTGACTTTC. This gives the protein CASSDSGGSGANVLTF.